This paragraph covers one TCR beta chain sequence. Antigen: not known. The CDR3 sequence is 14 residues long. V gave up 5 bases and J gave up 11 bases, with 19 bases separating them. The germline CDR1 and CDR2 sequences are SGHVS and FNYEAQ. The data stem from a study of shared clonotypes between healthy human individuals. General study findings and limits: The generation probabilities recorded for non-shared clonotypes fell below those of clonotypes shared by all four donors. Represented diversity, genetic and exposure-history alike, was limited by few donors.

For every subset, genomic DNA was evenly distributed across several immunoSEQ plates. Sequencing used immunoSEQ multiplex PCR; TCRdb keeps in-frame clones, though not all of them. The sample shows approximately 330,000 clones, around 70% of them seen only once. The sequenced material came from memory CD4+ T cells sorted from blood. Subset noted: CD45RA-negative fraction. The receptor's source is a man younger than 45 in good health. The J gene is TRBJ1-5, the V gene TRBV7-6, with D possibly being TRBD1 (6 bases). The DNA for the CDR3 is TGTGCCAGCAGCACAGACGGGGGGCTGGCGGCCCAGCATTTT. Its translation: CASSTDGGLAAQHF.